Following are 27 T cell receptor beta chains from one sample sequenced in a study of CXCR3-negative and CXCR3-positive naive CD8 T cells. Overall study results and limits: In CXCR3-positive naive cells, the TRB CDR3s were more hydrophobic than in CXCR3-negative naive cells.

Their cognate antigens are unknown. The authors prepared UMI-labeled TRB cDNA libraries by 5' RACE. TCRdb re-called the 5' RACE reads; one entry per CDR3 protein, DNA not given. The specimen's table records under 150,000 distinct CDR3 sequences. The source material was naive CXCR3+ CD8+ T cells from blood. Subset reported: CD45RO-CCR7+CD27+CD95- naive CD8+ T cells expressing CXCR3 (TNR3+). The receptor source for this set is a human donor in good health. Some clones in this sample may be carry-over from other donors' samples.

J is TRBJ1-4 and V is TRBV28; TCRdb selects TRBD1, and the lack of DNA leaves this call unchecked. Per the germline V gene, CDR1 is MDHEN and CDR2 is SYDVKM. The CDR3 loop spans 14 amino acids. Here the CDR3 reads CASSIEGYNEKLFF.

The gene calls are TRBV4-1 and TRBJ2-7. Germline CDR1 and CDR2: MGHRA and YSYEKL. The CDR3 extends over 16 amino acids. CDR3 sequence reads: CASRPDVGTDSYEQYF.

The rearrangement uses TRBV7-3 and TRBJ2-5; there is no DNA to check the TCRdb D call of TRBD2. Per the germline V gene, CDR1 is SGHTA and CDR2 is FQGTGA. The CDR3 totals 15 residues. The CDR3 is CASSLSGGAFETQYF.

This chain links TRBV29-1 with TRBJ2-7; checking the TCRdb D call of TRBD1 is not possible without DNA. Germline values: CDR1 SQVTM, CDR2 ANQGSEA. CDR3 length: 13 residues. The CDR3: CSVVRDRPYEQYF.

The chain joins TRBV2 to TRBJ2-1; TCRdb calls TRBD2, which cannot be checked without DNA. The germline V gene has CDR1 SNHLY and CDR2 FYNNEI. The CDR3 totals 15 residues. Here the CDR3 reads CASSFGINPHDEQFF.

The chain combines TRBV4-1 with TRBJ2-5; TCRdb returns TRBD1, unconfirmable since there is no DNA. CDR3 length: 15 residues. Germline CDR1 MGHRA, CDR2 YSYEKL. CDR3: CASSQDQTGVETQYF.

The chain has TRBV4-1 and TRBJ2-2; TCRdb gives TRBD2 as the D gene, but with no DNA this cannot be confirmed. The germline V gene has CDR1 MGHRA and CDR2 YSYEKL. The CDR3 spans 17 residues. The CDR3 protein is CASSQSIAGGLGGELFF.

V usage is TRBV14 and J usage is TRBJ2-2; TCRdb indicates TRBD1, and absent DNA this call remains unverified. The CDR3 length is 15 residues. Germline assignment: CDR1 SGHDN and CDR2 FVKESK. This chain's CDR3 is CASSPPSGGTGELFF.

The rearrangement links TRBV9 to TRBJ2-1; TCRdb proposes TRBD2, but this gene call is untestable without DNA. The V gene's germline CDR1 is SGDLS and CDR2 YYNGEE. The CDR3 extends over 14 amino acids. The CDR3 is CASSPRDFYNEQFF.

The gene calls are TRBV27 and TRBJ2-7; TCRdb proposes TRBD1, but this gene call is untestable without DNA. Germline V lookup: CDR1 MNHEY, CDR2 SMNVEV (reference sequence). The CDR3 is 13 residues long. The CDR3 region is CATRDLNSYEQYF.

This chain joins TRBV28 and TRBJ1-1; TCRdb returns TRBD1, unconfirmable since there is no DNA. The V gene's germline CDR1 is MDHEN and CDR2 SYDVKM. This CDR3 contains 16 residues. This CDR3 is CASSQTPGQGSTEAFF. Combining the CDR3 with reference TRBV28 and TRBJ1-1 gives the whole variable domain DVKVTQSSRYLVKRTGEKVFLECVQDMDHENMFWYRQDPGLGLRLIYFSYDVKMKEKGDIPEGYSVSREKKERFSLILESASTNQTSMYLCASSQTPGQGSTEAFFGQGTRLTVV.

V gene TRBV11-3 combines with J gene TRBJ2-7; TCRdb calls TRBD1, which cannot be checked without DNA. Germline V gives CDR1 SGHNT, CDR2 YENEEA. The CDR3 is 16 residues long. This CDR3 is CASSSYRDSGTYEQYF. The full variable domain, in which reference TRBV11-3 and TRBJ2-7 provide the parts outside the CDR3, is EAGVVQSPRYKIIEKKQPVAFWCNPISGHNTLYWYLQNLGQGPELLIRYENEEAVDDSQLPKDRFSAERLKGVDSTLKIQPAELGDSAVYLCASSSYRDSGTYEQYFGPGTRLTVT.

The J gene is TRBJ2-7, the V gene TRBV15; TCRdb's D gene call, TRBD1, goes unchecked for lack of DNA. The CDR3 length is 16 residues. Germline loops: CDR1 LNHNV, CDR2 YYDKDF (reference sequence). CDR3 loop: CATSIYRGDRDYEQYF.

The chain recombines TRBV5-1 with TRBJ1-6. CDR3 size: 18 residues. Germline V gene lookup returns CDR1 SGHRS and CDR2 YFSETQ. CDR3 region: CASRRLSSGISYNSPLHF.

The chain employs TRBV29-1 and TRBJ2-7. This CDR3 region has 12 residues. The germline V gene encodes CDR1 SQVTM and CDR2 ANQGSEA. CDR3 sequence reads: CSAQDGDYEQYF.

The gene calls are TRBV28 and TRBJ2-7; TCRdb outputs TRBD1, but without DNA this stays unchecked. The CDR3 covers 14 residues. Germline loops: CDR1 MDHEN, CDR2 SYDVKM. The CDR3: CASTDRGEGYEQYF.

The CDR3 sequence is CAWSVRGAELFF. J is TRBJ2-2 and V is TRBV30; absent DNA, TCRdb's TRBD1 call cannot be checked. This CDR3 is built from 12 residues. Germline values: CDR1 GTSNPN, CDR2 SVGIG (reference sequence).

The V call is TRBV20-1, the J call TRBJ2-7; TCRdb names TRBD1, which stays unverified in the absence of DNA. The germline gives CDR1 DFQATT, CDR2 SNEGSKA (reference sequence). The CDR3 runs to 15 residues. CDR3 loop: CSARDYRGLTYEQYF.

The V call is TRBV5-1, the J call TRBJ2-7; TCRdb selects TRBD1, and the lack of DNA leaves this call unchecked. CDR1 and CDR2 from the germline V gene are SGHRS and YFSETQ. The CDR3 runs to 15 residues. CDR3 amino acids: CASSPGPGFPYEQYF.

This rearrangement joins TRBV11-2 to TRBJ2-7; TCRdb lists TRBD1, though no DNA is available to test this call. The CDR3 is 16 residues long. Germline V gives CDR1 SGHAT, CDR2 FQNNGV. The CDR3 region is CASSLSTVPTSYEQYF.

CDR3 loop: CASSLDETRITDTQYF. The chain links TRBV5-6 to TRBJ2-3; the TCRdb call, TRBD2, lacks DNA for checking. CDR1 SGHDT and CDR2 YYEEEE come from the germline V gene. The CDR3 is 16 amino acids.

J is TRBJ2-5 and V is TRBV6-4; the D call of TRBD1 rests on TCRdb alone, since no DNA is present to check it. Looked up from germline, CDR1 is MRHNA and CDR2 is SNTAGT. CDR3 length: 15 amino acids. CDR3 sequence: CASSDSRGGGETQYF.

The chain combines TRBV7-6 with TRBJ2-1; the TCRdb call, TRBD2, lacks DNA for checking. The length of the CDR3 is 16 residues. From germline, CDR1 is SGHVS and CDR2 FNYEAQ. The CDR3 reads CASSLEVAGEYNEQFF.

This chain uses TRBV10-3 with TRBJ2-7. From germline, CDR1 is ENHRY and CDR2 SYGVKD. The CDR3 has 14 residues. CDR3 residues: CAISESTGTYEQYF.

The rearrangement links TRBV7-8 to TRBJ2-5; TCRdb selects TRBD1, and the lack of DNA leaves this call unchecked. The germline gives CDR1 SGHVS, CDR2 FQNEAQ. This CDR3 has 15 amino acids. CDR3 residues: CASSSRVASQETQYF.

The chain uses TRBV20-1 and TRBJ1-1. The CDR3 consists of 14 residues. Germline lookup yields CDR1 DFQATT and CDR2 SNEGSKA (reference sequence). CDR3: CSASLAGRGTEAFF.

V and J are TRBV11-2 and TRBJ2-5; TCRdb indicates TRBD2, and absent DNA this call remains unverified. The germline V gene encodes CDR1 SGHAT and CDR2 FQNNGV. This CDR3 comprises 19 residues. The CDR3 here is CASSLVVTSGRLGQETQYF. Supplemented by reference TRBV11-2 and TRBJ2-5, the full variable domain reads EAGVAQSPRYKIIEKRQSVAFWCNPISGHATLYWYQQILGQGPKLLIQFQNNGVVDDSQLPKDRFSAERLKGVDSTLKIQPAKLEDSAVYLCASSLVVTSGRLGQETQYFGPGTRLLVL.